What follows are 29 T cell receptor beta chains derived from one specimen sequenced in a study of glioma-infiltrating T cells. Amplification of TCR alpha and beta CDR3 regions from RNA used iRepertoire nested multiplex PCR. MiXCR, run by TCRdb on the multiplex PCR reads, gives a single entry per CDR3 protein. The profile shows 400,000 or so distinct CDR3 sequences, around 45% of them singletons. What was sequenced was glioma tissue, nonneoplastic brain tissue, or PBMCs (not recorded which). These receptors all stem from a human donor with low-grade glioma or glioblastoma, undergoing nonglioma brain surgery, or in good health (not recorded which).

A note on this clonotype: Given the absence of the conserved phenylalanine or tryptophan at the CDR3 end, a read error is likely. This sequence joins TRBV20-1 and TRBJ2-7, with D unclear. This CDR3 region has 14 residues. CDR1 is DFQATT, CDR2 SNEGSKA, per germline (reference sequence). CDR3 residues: CSGNRAGASYEQYS. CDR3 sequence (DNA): TGCAGCGGAAACCGGGCCGGAGCATCCTACGAGCAGTACTCC.

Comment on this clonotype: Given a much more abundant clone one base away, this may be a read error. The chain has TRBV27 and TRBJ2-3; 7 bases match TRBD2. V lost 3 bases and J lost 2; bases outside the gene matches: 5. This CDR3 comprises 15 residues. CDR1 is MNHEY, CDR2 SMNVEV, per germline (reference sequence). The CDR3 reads CASSFREGPTDTQYF. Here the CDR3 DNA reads TGTGCCAGCAGTTTTAGGGAGGGGCCCACAGATACGCAGTATTTT.

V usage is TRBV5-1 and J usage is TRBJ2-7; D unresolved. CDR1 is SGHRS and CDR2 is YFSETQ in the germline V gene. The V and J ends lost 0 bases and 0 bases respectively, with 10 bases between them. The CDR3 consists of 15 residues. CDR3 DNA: TGCGCCAGCAGCTTGGCCTCGCGTTCCTCCTACGAGCAGTACTTC. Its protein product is CASSLASRSSYEQYF.

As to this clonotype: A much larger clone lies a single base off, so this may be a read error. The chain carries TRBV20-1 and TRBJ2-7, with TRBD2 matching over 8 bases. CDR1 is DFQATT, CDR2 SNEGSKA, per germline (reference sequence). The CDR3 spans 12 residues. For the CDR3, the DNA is TGCAGCCAACCGGGACTAGTCGCCGAGCAGTACTTC. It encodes CSQPGLVAEQYF.

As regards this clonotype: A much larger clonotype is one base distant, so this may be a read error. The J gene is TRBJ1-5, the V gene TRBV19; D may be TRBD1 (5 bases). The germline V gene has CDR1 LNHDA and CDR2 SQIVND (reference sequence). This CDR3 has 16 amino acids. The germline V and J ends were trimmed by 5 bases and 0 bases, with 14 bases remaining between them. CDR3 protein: CASSSQAGDSNQPQHF. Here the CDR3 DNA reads TGTGCCAGTAGTTCACAGGCGGGGGATAGCAATCAGCCCCAGCATTTT. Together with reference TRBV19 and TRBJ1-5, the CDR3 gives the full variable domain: DGGITQSPKYLFRKEGQNVTLSCEQNLNHDAMYWYRQDPGQGLRLIYYSQIVNDFQKGDIAEGYSVSREKKESFPLTVTSAQKNPTAFYLCASSSQAGDSNQPQHFGDGTRLSIL.

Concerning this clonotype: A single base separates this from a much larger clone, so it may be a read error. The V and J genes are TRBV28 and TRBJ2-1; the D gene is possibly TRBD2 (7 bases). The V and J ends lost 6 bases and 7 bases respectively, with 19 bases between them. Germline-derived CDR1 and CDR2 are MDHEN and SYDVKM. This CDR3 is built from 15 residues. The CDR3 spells CASSSGRGAGNEQFF. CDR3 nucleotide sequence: TGTGCCAGCAGCTCGGGACGGGGGGCCGGGAATGAGCAGTTCTTC.

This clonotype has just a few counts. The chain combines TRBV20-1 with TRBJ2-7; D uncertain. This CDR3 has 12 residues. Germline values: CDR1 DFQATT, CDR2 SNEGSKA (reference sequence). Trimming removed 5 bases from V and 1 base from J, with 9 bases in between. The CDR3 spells CSALRLSYEQYF. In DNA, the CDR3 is TGCAGTGCTCTCCGACTTTCCTACGAGCAGTACTTC.

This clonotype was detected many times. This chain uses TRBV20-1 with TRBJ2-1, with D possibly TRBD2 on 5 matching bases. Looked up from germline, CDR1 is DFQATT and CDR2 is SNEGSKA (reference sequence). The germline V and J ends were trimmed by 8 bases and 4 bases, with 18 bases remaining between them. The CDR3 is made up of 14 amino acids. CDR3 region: CSPKDWAMYNEQFF. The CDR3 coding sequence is TGCAGTCCTAAGGACTGGGCAATGTACAATGAGCAGTTCTTC.

The CDR3, as DNA: TGTGCCAGCAGCCCACCGTTAAGGCTAGCTGGGAGCACCGGGGAGCTGTTTTTT. Translating it yields CASSPPLRLAGSTGELFF. The V call is TRBV28, the J call TRBJ2-2, with a tentative D call TRBD2 (5 bases). Trimming removed 6 bases at V and 4 bases at J, with 24 bases between. In germline, CDR1 is MDHEN, CDR2 SYDVKM. The CDR3 is made up of 18 amino acids.

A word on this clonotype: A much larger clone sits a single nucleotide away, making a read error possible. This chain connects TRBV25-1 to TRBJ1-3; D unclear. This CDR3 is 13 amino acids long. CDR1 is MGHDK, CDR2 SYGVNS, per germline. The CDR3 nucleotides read TGTACCAGCACGTTGAGCTCTGGAAACACCATATATTTT. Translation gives CTSTLSSGNTIYF.

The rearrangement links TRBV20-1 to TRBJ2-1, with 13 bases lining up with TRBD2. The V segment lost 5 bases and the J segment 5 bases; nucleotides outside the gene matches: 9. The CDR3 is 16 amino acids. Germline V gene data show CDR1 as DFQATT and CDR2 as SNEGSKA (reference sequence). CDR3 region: CSAQRTSGSLDNEQFF. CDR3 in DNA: TGCAGTGCTCAAAGGACTAGCGGGAGTCTCGACAATGAGCAGTTCTTC.

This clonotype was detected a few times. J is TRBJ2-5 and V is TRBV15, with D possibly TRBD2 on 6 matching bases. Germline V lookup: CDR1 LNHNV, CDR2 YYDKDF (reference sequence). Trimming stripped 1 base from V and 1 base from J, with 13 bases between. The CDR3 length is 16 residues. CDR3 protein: CATSRGETRVQETQYF. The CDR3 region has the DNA TGTGCCACCAGCAGAGGCGAGACTAGGGTCCAAGAGACCCAGTACTTC.

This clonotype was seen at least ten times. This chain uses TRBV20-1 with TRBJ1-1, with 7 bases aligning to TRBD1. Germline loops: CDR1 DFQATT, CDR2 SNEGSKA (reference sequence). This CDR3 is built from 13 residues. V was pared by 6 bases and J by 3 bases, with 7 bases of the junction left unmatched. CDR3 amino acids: CSALDRVDTEAFF. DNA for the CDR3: TGCAGTGCCCTCGACAGGGTCGACACTGAAGCTTTCTTT.

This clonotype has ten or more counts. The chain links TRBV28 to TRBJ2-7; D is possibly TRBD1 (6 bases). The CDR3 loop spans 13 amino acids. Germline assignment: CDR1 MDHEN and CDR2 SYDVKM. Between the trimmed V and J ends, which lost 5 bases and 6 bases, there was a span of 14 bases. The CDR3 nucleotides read TGTGCCAGCAGTCCCCCGACAGGAGGCGAGCAGTACTTC. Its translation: CASSPPTGGEQYF.

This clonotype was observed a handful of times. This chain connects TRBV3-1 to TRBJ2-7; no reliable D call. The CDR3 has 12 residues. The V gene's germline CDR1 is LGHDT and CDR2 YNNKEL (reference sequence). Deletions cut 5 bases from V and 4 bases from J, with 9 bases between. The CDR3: CASSYGPYEQYF. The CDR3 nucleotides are TGTGCCAGCAGCTATGGGCCGTACGAGCAGTACTTC.

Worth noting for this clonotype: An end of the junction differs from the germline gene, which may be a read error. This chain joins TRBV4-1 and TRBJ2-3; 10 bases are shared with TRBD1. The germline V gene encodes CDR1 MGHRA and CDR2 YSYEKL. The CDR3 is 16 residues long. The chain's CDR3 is CASSPGWTGGPDTRYF. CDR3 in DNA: TGCGCCAGCAGCCCGGGGTGGACAGGGGGGCCAGATACGCGGTATTTT.

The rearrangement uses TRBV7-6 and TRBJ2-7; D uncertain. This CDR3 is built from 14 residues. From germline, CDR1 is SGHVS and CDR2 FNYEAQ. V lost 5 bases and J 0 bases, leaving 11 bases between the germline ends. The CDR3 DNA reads TGTGCCAGCAGCCCGACGGTGCACTCCTACGAGCAGTACTTC. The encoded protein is CASSPTVHSYEQYF.

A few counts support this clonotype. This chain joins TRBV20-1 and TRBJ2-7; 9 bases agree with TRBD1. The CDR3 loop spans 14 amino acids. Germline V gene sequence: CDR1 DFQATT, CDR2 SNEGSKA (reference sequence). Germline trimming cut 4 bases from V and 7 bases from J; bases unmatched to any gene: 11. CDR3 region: CSATLEDRGREQYF. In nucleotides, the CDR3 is TGCAGTGCTACCCTCGAGGACAGGGGAAGGGAGCAGTACTTC.

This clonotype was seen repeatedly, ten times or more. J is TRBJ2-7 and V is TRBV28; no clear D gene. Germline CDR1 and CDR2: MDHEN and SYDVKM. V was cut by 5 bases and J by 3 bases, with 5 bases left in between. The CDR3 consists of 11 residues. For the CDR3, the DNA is TGTGCCAGCAGTCGACACTACGAGCAGTACTTC. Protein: CASSRHYEQYF.

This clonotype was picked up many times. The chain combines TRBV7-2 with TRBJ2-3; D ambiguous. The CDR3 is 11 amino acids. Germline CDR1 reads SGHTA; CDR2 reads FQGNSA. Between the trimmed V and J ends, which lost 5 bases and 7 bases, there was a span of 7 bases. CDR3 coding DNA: TGTGCCAGCAGCCTCCCCCATACGCAGTATTTT. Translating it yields CASSLPHTQYF.

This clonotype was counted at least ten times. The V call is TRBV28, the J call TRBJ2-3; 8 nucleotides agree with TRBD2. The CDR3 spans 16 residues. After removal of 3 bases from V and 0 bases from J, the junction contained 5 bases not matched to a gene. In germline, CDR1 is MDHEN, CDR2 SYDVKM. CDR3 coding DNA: TGTGCCAGCAGTTTTGTCCAGCGGGAGAGCACAGATACGCAGTATTTT. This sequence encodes CASSFVQRESTDTQYF.

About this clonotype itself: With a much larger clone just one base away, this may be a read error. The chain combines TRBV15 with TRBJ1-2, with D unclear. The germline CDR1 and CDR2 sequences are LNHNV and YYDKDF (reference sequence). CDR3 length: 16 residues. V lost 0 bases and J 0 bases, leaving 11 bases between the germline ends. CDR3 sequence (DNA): TGTGCCACCAGCAGAGATATCCGGAATGCTAACTATGGCTACACCTTC. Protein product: CATSRDIRNANYGYTF.

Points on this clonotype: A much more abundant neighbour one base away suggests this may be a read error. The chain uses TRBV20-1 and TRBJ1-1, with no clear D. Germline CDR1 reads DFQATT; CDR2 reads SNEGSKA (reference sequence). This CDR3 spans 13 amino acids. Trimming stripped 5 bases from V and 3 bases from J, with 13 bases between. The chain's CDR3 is CSAGPDGDTEAFF. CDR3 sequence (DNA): TGCAGTGCTGGACCGGACGGGGACACTGAAGCTTTCTTT.

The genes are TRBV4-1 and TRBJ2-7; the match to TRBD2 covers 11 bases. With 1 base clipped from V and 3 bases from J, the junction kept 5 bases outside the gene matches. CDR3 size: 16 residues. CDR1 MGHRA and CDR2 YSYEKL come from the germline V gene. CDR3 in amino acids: CASSQVSGRANYEQYF. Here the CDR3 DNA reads TGCGCCAGCAGCCAAGTTAGCGGGAGGGCCAACTACGAGCAGTACTTC.

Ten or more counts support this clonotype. The CDR3 protein is CASSQGRDREAEQYF. The CDR3 nucleotides read TGCGCCAGCAGCCAAGGCCGGGACAGGGAGGCCGAGCAGTACTTC. V and J are TRBV4-1 and TRBJ2-7, with 9 bases aligning to TRBD1. Germline V gives CDR1 MGHRA, CDR2 YSYEKL. V lost 1 base to trimming and J lost 6 bases; unmatched junction nucleotides: 7. The CDR3 totals 15 residues.

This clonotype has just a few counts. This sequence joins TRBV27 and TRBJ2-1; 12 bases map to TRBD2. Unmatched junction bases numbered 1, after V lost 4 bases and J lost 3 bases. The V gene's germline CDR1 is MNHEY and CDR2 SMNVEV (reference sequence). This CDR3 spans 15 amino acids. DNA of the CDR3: TGTGCCAGCAGTTGGACTAGCGGGATCTACAATGAGCAGTTCTTC. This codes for CASSWTSGIYNEQFF.

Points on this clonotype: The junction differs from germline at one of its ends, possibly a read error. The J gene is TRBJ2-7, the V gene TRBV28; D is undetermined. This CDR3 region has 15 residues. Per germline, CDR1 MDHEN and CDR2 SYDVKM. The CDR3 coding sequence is TGTGCCAGCAGTTTATACACGCAAAGCTCCTACGGGCAGTACTTC. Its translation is CASSLYTQSSYGQYF.

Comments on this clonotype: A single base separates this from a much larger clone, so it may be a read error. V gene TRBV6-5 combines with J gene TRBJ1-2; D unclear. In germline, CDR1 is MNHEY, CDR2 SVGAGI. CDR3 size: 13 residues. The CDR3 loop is CASGYRASHGYTF. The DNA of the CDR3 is TGTGCCAGCGGTTACCGGGCTTCGCATGGCTACACCTTC.

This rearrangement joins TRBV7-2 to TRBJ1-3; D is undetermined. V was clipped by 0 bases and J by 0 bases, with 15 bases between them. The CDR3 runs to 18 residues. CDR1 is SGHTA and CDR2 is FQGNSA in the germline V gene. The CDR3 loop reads CASSLARSPRSSGNTIYF. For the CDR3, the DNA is TGTGCCAGCAGCTTAGCGCGGTCCCCCCGCAGCTCTGGAAACACCATATATTTT.